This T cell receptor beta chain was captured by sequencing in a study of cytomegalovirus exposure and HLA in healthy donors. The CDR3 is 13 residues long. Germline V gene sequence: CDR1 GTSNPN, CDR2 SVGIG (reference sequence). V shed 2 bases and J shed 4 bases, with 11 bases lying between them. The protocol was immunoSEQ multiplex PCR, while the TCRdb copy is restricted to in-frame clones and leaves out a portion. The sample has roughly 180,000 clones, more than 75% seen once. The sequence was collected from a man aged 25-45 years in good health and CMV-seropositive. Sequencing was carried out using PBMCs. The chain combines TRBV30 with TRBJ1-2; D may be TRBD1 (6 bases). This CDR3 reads CAWSWGRIYGYTF. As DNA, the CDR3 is TGTGCCTGGAGTTGGGGGCGGATCTATGGCTACACCTTC.